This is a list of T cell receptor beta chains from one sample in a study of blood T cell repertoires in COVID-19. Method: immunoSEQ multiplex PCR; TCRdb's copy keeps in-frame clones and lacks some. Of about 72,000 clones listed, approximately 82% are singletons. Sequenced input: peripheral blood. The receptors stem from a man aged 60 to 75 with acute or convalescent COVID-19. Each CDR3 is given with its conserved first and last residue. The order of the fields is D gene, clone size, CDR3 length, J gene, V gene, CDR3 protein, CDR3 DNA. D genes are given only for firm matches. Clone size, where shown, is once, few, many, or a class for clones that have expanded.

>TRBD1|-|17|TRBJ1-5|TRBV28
CASSSTGGAYSNQPQHF
TGTGCCAGCAGTTCCACAGGGGGCGCCTATAGCAATCAGCCCCAGCATTTT
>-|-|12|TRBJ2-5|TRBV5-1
CASRDSQETQYF
TGCGCCAGCAGGGACAGCCAAGAGACCCAGTACTTC
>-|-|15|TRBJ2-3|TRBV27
CASSNRDSYTDTQYF
TGTGCCAGCAGTAACCGGGACTCATACACAGATACGCAGTATTTT
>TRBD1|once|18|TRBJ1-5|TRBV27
CASSLRSTGGTSNQPQHF
TGTGCCAGCAGTTTAAGGTCGACAGGGGGCACGAGCAATCAGCCCCAGCATTTT
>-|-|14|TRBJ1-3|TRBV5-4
CASSLTGSGNTIYF
TGTGCCAGCAGCCTGACAGGCTCTGGAAACACCATATATTTT
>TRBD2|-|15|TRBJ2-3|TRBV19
CASSTRLADTDTQYF
TGTGCCAGTAGTACCCGACTAGCGGACACAGATACGCAGTATTTT
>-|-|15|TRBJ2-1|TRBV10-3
CAISESQLSGNEQFF
TGTGCCATCAGTGAATCACAGCTAAGCGGGAATGAGCAGTTCTTC
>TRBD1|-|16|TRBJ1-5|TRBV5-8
CASSPGDRGGNQPQHF
TGTGCCAGCAGCCCGGGGGACAGGGGCGGAAATCAGCCCCAGCATTTT
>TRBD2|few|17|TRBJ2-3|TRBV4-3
CASSQEGTSKKADTQYF
TGCGCCAGCAGCCAAGAAGGGACTAGCAAGAAGGCAGATACGCAGTATTTT
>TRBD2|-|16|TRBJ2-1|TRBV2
CASSESGLGGSNEQFF
TGTGCCAGCAGTGAATCGGGACTAGGAGGGAGCAATGAGCAGTTCTTC
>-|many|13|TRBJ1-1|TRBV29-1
CSINRASNTEAFF
TGCAGCATAAACAGGGCTTCGAACACTGAAGCTTTCTTT
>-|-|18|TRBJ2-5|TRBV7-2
CASSLRSRDARYQETQYF
TGTGCCAGCAGCTTACGTTCCCGGGATGCTCGGTACCAAGAGACCCAGTACTTC
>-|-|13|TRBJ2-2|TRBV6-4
CASSASNTGELFF
TGTGCCAGCAGTGCGAGTAACACCGGGGAGCTGTTTTTT
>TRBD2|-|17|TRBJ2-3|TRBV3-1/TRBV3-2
CASSQLLASGVPGTQYF
TGTGCCAGCAGCCAACTCTTGGCTAGCGGGGTCCCAGGTACGCAGTATTTT
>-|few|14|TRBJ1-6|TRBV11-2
CASSLEVWHSPLHF
TGTGCCAGCAGCTTAGAGGTATGGCATTCACCCCTCCACTTT
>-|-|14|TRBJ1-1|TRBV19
CASIDDSMNTEAFF
TGTGCCAGTATTGATGACAGTATGAACACTGAAGCTTTCTTT
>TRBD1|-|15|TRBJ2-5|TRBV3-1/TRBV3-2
CASSQGVGQGQTQYF
TGTGCCAGCAGCCAAGGTGTGGGACAGGGACAGACCCAGTACTTC
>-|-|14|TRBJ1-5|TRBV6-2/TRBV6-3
CASSYSADSQPQHF
TGTGCCAGCAGTTACTCGGCGGACAGCCAGCCCCAGCATTTT
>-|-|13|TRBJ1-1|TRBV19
CASSSAMNTEAFF
TGTGCCAGTAGTAGTGCGATGAACACTGAAGCTTTCTTT
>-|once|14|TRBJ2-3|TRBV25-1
CASGIAGGTDTQYF
TGTGCCAGCGGAATCGCAGGGGGCACAGATACGCAGTATTTT
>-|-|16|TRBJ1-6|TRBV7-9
CASSPYGSSYNSPLHF
TGTGCCAGCAGCCCTTACGGGAGCTCCTATAATTCACCCCTCCACTTT
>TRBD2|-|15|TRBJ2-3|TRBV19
CASTPSGGYTDTQYF
TGTGCCAGTACGCCTAGCGGGGGGTACACAGATACGCAGTATTTT
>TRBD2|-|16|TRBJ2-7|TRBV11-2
CASSFRLAGATYEQYF
TGTGCCAGCAGCTTCAGACTAGCGGGGGCCACCTACGAGCAGTACTTC
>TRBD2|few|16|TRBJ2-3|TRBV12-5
CASGLGLAGGADTQYF
TGTGCTAGTGGTTTGGGACTAGCGGGGGGCGCAGATACGCAGTATTTT
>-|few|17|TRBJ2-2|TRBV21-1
CASSKQSAGTNTGELFF
TGTGCCAGCAGCAAACAGTCGGCAGGAACGAACACCGGGGAGCTGTTTTTT
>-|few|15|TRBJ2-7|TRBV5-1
CASSLGGGVYYEQYF
TGCGCCAGCAGCTTGGGGGGCGGCGTATACTACGAGCAGTACTTC
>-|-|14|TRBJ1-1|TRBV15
CATSRGGRGTEAFF
TGTGCCACAAGTCGCGGGGGCCGAGGGACTGAAGCTTTCTTT
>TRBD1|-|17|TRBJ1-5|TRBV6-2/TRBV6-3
CASSYAIRTGRNQPQHF
TGTGCCAGCAGTTACGCGATTCGGACAGGGCGGAATCAGCCCCAGCATTTT
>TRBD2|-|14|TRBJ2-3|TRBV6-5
CASRRLASTDTQYF
TGTGCCAGCAGGAGACTAGCGAGCACAGATACGCAGTATTTT
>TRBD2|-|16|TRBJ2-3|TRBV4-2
CASSQVGAGGPDTQYF
TGTGCCAGCAGCCAAGTAGGAGCGGGGGGCCCAGATACGCAGTATTTT
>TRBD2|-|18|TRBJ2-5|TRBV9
CASSAGTSGGLYAETQYF
TGTGCCAGCAGCGCCGGGACTAGCGGGGGGCTCTACGCCGAGACCCAGTACTTC
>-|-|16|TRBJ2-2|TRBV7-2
CASSKKGGVNTGELFF
TGTGCCAGCAGCAAAAAAGGGGGGGTAAACACCGGGGAGCTGTTTTTT
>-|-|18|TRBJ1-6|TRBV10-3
CAISESPPWGTNNSPLHF
TGTGCCATCAGTGAGTCGCCTCCCTGGGGCACAAATAATTCACCCCTCCACTTT
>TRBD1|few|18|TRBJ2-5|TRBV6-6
CASSPHLPDRGLTETQYF
TGTGCCAGCAGTCCCCATCTCCCTGACAGGGGGCTAACAGAGACCCAGTACTTC
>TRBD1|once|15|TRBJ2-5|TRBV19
CASSISGGLGETQYF
TGTGCCAGTAGTATTTCAGGGGGCTTGGGTGAGACCCAGTACTTC
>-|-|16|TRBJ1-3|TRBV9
CASSVGAGPTGNTIYF
TGTGCCAGCAGCGTAGGGGCAGGGCCGACGGGAAACACCATATATTTT
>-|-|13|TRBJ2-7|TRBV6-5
CASSSQRGYEQYF
TGTGCCAGCAGTTCCCAACGGGGCTACGAGCAGTACTTC
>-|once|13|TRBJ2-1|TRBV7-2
CASRGTPYNEQFF
TGTGCCAGCAGAGGGACACCCTACAATGAGCAGTTCTTC
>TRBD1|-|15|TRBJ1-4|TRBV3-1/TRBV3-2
CASSQETGNFEKLFF
TGTGCCAGCAGCCAAGAGACAGGGAATTTTGAAAAACTGTTTTTT
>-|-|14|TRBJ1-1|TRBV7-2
CASITRIGGAEAFF
TGTGCCAGCATTACCCGGATAGGAGGAGCTGAAGCTTTCTTT
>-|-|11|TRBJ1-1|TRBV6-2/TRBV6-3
CASSAGGRAFF
TGTGCCAGCAGCGCCGGGGGGAGAGCTTTCTTT
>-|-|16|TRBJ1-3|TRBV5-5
CASSRIDSDSGNTIYF
TGTGCCAGCAGCCGAATTGACTCGGACTCTGGAAACACCATATATTTT
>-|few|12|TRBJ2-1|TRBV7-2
CASSPPNNEQFF
TGTGCCAGCAGCCCGCCTAACAATGAGCAGTTCTTC
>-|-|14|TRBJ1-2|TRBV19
CASSRAGTNYGYTF
TGTGCCAGTAGTCGGGCGGGAACTAACTATGGCTACACCTTC
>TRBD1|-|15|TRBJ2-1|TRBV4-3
CASSPDRGFYNEQFF
TGCGCCAGCAGCCCCGACAGGGGGTTCTACAATGAGCAGTTCTTC
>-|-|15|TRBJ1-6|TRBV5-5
CAAAIGGSSNSPLHF
TGTGCCGCTGCTATAGGAGGAAGCTCAAATTCACCCCTCCACTTT
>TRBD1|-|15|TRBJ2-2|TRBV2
CASRSGQANTGELFF
TGTGCCAGCAGATCGGGACAGGCCAACACCGGGGAGCTGTTTTTT
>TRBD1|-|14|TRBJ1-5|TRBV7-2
CASSTDRVRQPQHF
TGTGCCAGCAGCACCGACAGGGTAAGACAGCCCCAGCATTTT
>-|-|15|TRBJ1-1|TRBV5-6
CASSLRVLTATEAFF
TGTGCCAGCAGCCTCAGGGTGCTAACGGCCACTGAAGCTTTCTTT
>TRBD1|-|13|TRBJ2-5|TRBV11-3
CASSPGQGETQYF
TGTGCCAGCAGCCCTGGACAGGGAGAGACCCAGTACTTC
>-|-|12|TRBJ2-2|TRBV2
CASSTSTGELFF
TGTGCCAGCAGCACTAGCACCGGGGAGCTGTTTTTT
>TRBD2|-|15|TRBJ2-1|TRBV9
CASSVRTSGQGEQFF
TGTGCCAGCAGCGTACGGACTAGCGGGCAGGGTGAGCAGTTCTTC
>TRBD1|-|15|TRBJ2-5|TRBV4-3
CASSQVGGAPSGQYF
TGCGCCAGCAGCCAAGTAGGGGGCGCACCCTCGGGCCAGTACTTC
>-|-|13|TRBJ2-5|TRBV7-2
CASSFPGGETQYF
TGTGCCAGCAGCTTTCCCGGAGGGGAGACCCAGTACTTC
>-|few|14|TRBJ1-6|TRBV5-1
CASSLIPGNSPLHF
TGCGCCAGCAGCCTTATTCCGGGGAATTCACCCCTCCACTTT
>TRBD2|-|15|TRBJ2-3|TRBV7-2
CASRVLAGGADTQYF
TGTGCCAGCAGGGTACTAGCGGGGGGAGCGGATACGCAGTATTTT
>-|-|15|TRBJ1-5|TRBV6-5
CASSRASNSNQPQHF
TGTGCCAGCAGCAGGGCCAGTAATAGCAATCAGCCCCAGCATTTT